Shown below are 21 T cell receptor beta chains from a single sample sequenced in a study of blood T cell repertoires in COVID-19. The method was immunoSEQ multiplex PCR; TCRdb's version includes in-frame clones alone and lacks a portion of them. Among 25,000 or so clones listed, about 94% were seen once. The sample was peripheral blood. The receptors stem from a human donor with active COVID-19. The donor label of this sample is uncertain.

This chain uses TRBV21-1 with TRBJ2-5; the table's TRBD2 call for D was not verified on the DNA. TRBV21-1 is reported as a pseudogene. The CDR3 totals 15 residues. The CDR3 protein is CASSNLAGGLETQYF. DNA of the CDR3: TGTGCCAGCAGCAACCTAGCGGGGGGGCTTGAGACCCAGTACTTC.

The rearrangement links TRBV20-1 to TRBJ2-7; no definite D call. Germline assignment: CDR1 DFQATT and CDR2 SNEGSKA (reference sequence). The CDR3 is 11 amino acids. With 3 bases removed from V and 4 bases from J, the gap between germline ends came to 7 bases. In nucleotides, the CDR3 is TGCAGTGCTAGTGGGCAGTACGAGCAGTACTTC. Protein: CSASGQYEQYF.

The V gene is TRBV5-4, the J gene TRBJ2-1, with TRBD2 identical over 7 bases. This CDR3 has 14 residues. From germline, CDR1 is SGHNT and CDR2 YYREEE (reference sequence). V lost 4 bases and J lost 10; bases outside the gene matches: 11. The CDR3 reads CASSLGLGAGEQFF. The CDR3 coding sequence is TGTGCCAGCAGCCTCGGCCTAGGAGCGGGGGAGCAGTTCTTC.

The rearrangement links TRBV5-1 to TRBJ2-7; D unresolved. The germline V and J ends were trimmed by 5 bases and 4 bases, with 7 bases remaining between them. CDR1 is SGHRS, CDR2 YFSETQ, per germline. The CDR3 is 11 amino acids. CDR3 region: CASRSGYEQYF. CDR3 DNA: TGCGCCAGCAGATCCGGGTACGAGCAGTACTTC.

V gene TRBV7-6 combines with J gene TRBJ2-2; TRBD1 matches 7 bases. Trimming at V came to 5 bases and at J to 1 base, leaving 13 bases not matched to a gene. The CDR3 loop spans 18 amino acids. CDR1 is SGHVS, CDR2 FNYEAQ, per germline. CDR3 protein: CASSLEPRTGGNTGELFF. For the CDR3, the DNA is TGTGCCAGCAGCCTAGAGCCTCGGACAGGAGGGAACACCGGGGAGCTGTTTTTT.

Concerning this clone: One end of the junction varies from germline; a read error may be responsible. The chain employs TRBV10-2 and TRBJ2-3, with D perhaps matching TRBD1 (5 bases). In germline, CDR1 is WSHSY, CDR2 SAAADI. CDR3 length: 14 residues. The CDR3 region has the DNA TGCGCCGGCAGAGGACACCCTAGCACAGATACGCAGTATTTT. It specifies CAGRGHPSTDTQYF.

The chain is built from TRBV7-2 and TRBJ1-5, with 7 bases fitting TRBD1. Germline V gene lookup returns CDR1 SGHTA and CDR2 FQGNSA. This CDR3 comprises 15 residues. V shed 3 bases, J shed 5 bases, and the junction held 7 bases outside the gene matches. For the CDR3, the DNA is TGTGCCAGCAGCTTCAGACAGGGTCTTGATCAGCCCCAGCATTTT. Translation gives CASSFRQGLDQPQHF.

The chain is built from TRBV30 and TRBJ1-5; TRBD1 agrees at 7 bases. Germline V gene lookup returns CDR1 GTSNPN and CDR2 SVGIG (reference sequence). The CDR3 has 15 amino acids. Trimming at V came to 2 bases and at J to 5 bases, leaving 9 bases not matched to a gene. Here the CDR3 DNA reads TGTGCCTGGAGTCCCGGGAGAGGGGGCGATCAGCCCCAGCATTTT. Its protein product is CAWSPGRGGDQPQHF.

The J gene is TRBJ2-5, the V gene TRBV6-5, with TRBD1 identical over 7 bases. Germline CDR1 MNHEY, CDR2 SVGAGI. V trimming: 5 bases; J trimming: 7 bases; junction bases outside the gene matches: 10. The CDR3 runs to 14 residues. The CDR3 DNA reads TGTGCCAGCAGTCCGGGACAGTTAAGGGGGACCCAGTACTTC. Its protein product is CASSPGQLRGTQYF.

This rearrangement joins TRBV29-1 to TRBJ1-1; 7 nucleotides agree with TRBD1. V was clipped by 6 bases and J by 0 bases; unmatched bases: 4. CDR3 size: 13 residues. CDR1 is SQVTM, CDR2 ANQGSEA, per germline. The CDR3 DNA reads as TGCAGCGTGGAGGGACAGCTGAACACTGAAGCTTTCTTT. This sequence encodes CSVEGQLNTEAFF.

V usage is TRBV6-1 and J usage is TRBJ1-5, with D possibly TRBD1 on 6 matching bases. Between the trimmed V and J ends, which lost 1 base and 9 bases, there was a span of 19 bases. The CDR3 sequence is 16 residues long. Germline CDR1 is MNHNS and CDR2 is SASEGT. CDR3 sequence reads: CASSEVRFLRGGPQHF. In DNA form, the CDR3 reads TGTGCCAGCAGTGAAGTGAGGTTTCTTAGGGGGGGGCCCCAGCATTTT.

This clone has only one observation. J is TRBJ2-2 and V is TRBV10-3; D may be TRBD1 (5 bases). The CDR3 is 15 amino acids. Germline CDR1 is ENHRY and CDR2 is SYGVKD. The ends were cut back, 3 bases at V and 0 bases at J, with 8 bases in the middle. The CDR3 is CAISEQVTNTGELFF. DNA for the CDR3: TGTGCCATCAGTGAACAGGTGACGAACACCGGGGAGCTGTTTTTT.

This chain uses TRBV7-9 with TRBJ1-5; TRBD1 matches 8 bases. V was pared by 5 bases and J by 2 bases, with 2 bases of the junction left unmatched. The CDR3 length is 14 residues. Germline CDR1 SEHNR, CDR2 FQNEAQ (reference sequence). The CDR3 DNA sequence: TGTGCCAGCAGCATGACAGGGGGCAATCAGCCCCAGCATTTT. Amino acid sequence: CASSMTGGNQPQHF.

The rearrangement joins TRBV19 to TRBJ1-1; 7 bases map to TRBD1. Trimming removed 4 bases from V and 5 bases from J; junction bases left unmatched: 4. The CDR3 is 13 residues long. The V gene's germline CDR1 is LNHDA and CDR2 SQIVND (reference sequence). In DNA form, the CDR3 reads TGTGCCAGTAGTAATAGGGGGCGGACTGAAGCTTTCTTT. Its protein product is CASSNRGRTEAFF.

This clone was seen once. The gene calls are TRBV4-1 and TRBJ2-7, with 11 bases that match TRBD1. Germline lookup yields CDR1 MGHRA and CDR2 YSYEKL. There are 15 residues in the CDR3. V trimming: 0 bases; J trimming: 8 bases; junction bases outside the gene matches: 6. DNA for the CDR3: TGCGCCAGCAGCCAAGATCCAGGGACAGGGGGAAAGCAGTACTTC. It translates to CASSQDPGTGGKQYF.

The chain is built from TRBV5-6 and TRBJ2-3; 8 nucleotides align to TRBD2. The CDR3 is 16 amino acids. Losses at the gene ends were 0 bases for V and 0 bases for J; bases not matched to a gene: 3. The germline V gene has CDR1 SGHDT and CDR2 YYEEEE. The CDR3 reads CASSLGLAGSTDTQYF. The CDR3 DNA reads TGTGCCAGCAGCTTGGGGCTAGCGGGTAGCACAGATACGCAGTATTTT.

This chain joins TRBV18 and TRBJ2-5; D is perhaps TRBD1 (5 bases). From germline, CDR1 is KGHSH and CDR2 LQKENI. The CDR3 spans 14 residues. With 1 base removed from V and 2 bases from J, the gap between germline ends came to 8 bases. CDR3 region: CASSPQTVQETQYF. The CDR3 nucleotides read TGTGCCAGCTCACCACAGACAGTTCAAGAGACCCAGTACTTC. Together with reference TRBV18 and TRBJ2-5, the CDR3 gives the full variable domain: NAGVMQNPRHLVRRRGQEARLRCSPMKGHSHVYWYRQLPEEGLKFMVYLQKENIIDESGMPKERFSAEFPKEGPSILRIQQVVRGDSAAYFCASSPQTVQETQYFGPGTRLLVL.

V gene TRBV4-1 combines with J gene TRBJ2-1; TRBD2 agrees at 9 bases. The CDR3 is 18 residues long. V gave up 1 base and J gave up 4 bases; unmatched junction bases: 11. CDR1 MGHRA and CDR2 YSYEKL come from the germline V gene. Here the CDR3 reads CASSQGSWSGGLYNEQFF. The CDR3 coding sequence is TGCGCCAGCAGCCAAGGATCTTGGAGCGGGGGGCTTTACAATGAGCAGTTCTTC.

The chain recombines TRBV15 with TRBJ2-1; 12 bases are shared with TRBD2. With V trimmed by 1 base and J by 6 bases, 4 bases remained unmatched. CDR1 and CDR2 from the germline V gene are LNHNV and YYDKDF (reference sequence). CDR3 length: 16 amino acids. The CDR3 region has the DNA TGTGCCACCAGCAGAGTTCCGACTAGCGGGAGCAATGAGCAGTTCTTC. It yields the protein CATSRVPTSGSNEQFF. Using reference TRBV15 and TRBJ2-1 for the parts outside the CDR3, the full variable domain is DAMVIQNPRYQVTQFGKPVTLSCSQTLNHNVMYWYQQKSSQAPKLLFHYYDKDFNNEADTPDNFQSRRPNTSFCFLDIRSPGLGDTAMYLCATSRVPTSGSNEQFFGPGTRLTVL.

The chain combines TRBV9 with TRBJ1-2; tentatively, D is TRBD1 (6 bases). The V end was cut by 4 bases, the J end by 3 bases, with 13 bases between. The germline gives CDR1 SGDLS, CDR2 YYNGEE. This CDR3 has 14 residues. The chain's CDR3 is CASSSDRLHYGYTF. In DNA, the CDR3 is TGTGCCAGCAGCTCGGACAGACTCCACTATGGCTACACCTTC. The full variable domain, its missing parts supplied by reference TRBV9 and TRBJ1-2, is DSGVTQTPKHLITATGQRVTLRCSPRSGDLSVYWYQQSLDQGLQFLIQYYNGEERAKGNILERFSAQQFPDLHSELNLSSLELGDSALYFCASSSDRLHYGYTFGSGTRLTVV.

Points on this clone: One end of the junction fails to match germline, which may point to a read error. CDR3 sequence reads: CTSRQGSPRSDQFF. For the CDR3, the DNA is TGTACCAGCAGGCAGGGGTCACCCCGGTCCGACCAGTTCTTC. The rearrangement uses TRBV6-5 and TRBJ2-1; D possibly corresponds to TRBD1 (6 bases). This CDR3 contains 14 residues. Germline V gene data show CDR1 as MNHEY and CDR2 as SVGAGI.